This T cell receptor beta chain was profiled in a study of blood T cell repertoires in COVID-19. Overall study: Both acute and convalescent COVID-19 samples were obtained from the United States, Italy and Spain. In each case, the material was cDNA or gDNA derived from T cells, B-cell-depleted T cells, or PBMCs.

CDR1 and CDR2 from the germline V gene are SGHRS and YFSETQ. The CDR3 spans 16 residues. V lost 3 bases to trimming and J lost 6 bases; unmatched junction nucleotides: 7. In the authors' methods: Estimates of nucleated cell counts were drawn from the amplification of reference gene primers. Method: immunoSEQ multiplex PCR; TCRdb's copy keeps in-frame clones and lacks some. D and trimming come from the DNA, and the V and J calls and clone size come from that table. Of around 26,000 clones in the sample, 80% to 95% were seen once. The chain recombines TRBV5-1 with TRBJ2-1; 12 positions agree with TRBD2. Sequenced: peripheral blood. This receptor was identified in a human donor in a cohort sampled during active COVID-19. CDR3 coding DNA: TGCGCCAGCAGCTGGATGACTAGCGGGAGCGCCAATGAGCAGTTCTTC. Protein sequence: CASSWMTSGSANEQFF.